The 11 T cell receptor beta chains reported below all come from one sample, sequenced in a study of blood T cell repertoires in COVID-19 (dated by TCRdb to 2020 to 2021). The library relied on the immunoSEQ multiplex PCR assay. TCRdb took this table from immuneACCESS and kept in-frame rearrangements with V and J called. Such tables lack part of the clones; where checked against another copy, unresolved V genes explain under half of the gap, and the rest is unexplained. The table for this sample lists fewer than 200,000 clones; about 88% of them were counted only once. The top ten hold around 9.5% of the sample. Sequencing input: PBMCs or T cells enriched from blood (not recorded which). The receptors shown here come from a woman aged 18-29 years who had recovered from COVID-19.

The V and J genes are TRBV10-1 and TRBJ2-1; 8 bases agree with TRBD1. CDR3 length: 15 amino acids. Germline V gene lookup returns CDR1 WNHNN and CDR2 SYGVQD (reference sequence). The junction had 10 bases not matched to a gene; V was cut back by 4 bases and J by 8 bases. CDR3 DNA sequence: TGCGCCAGCAGTGGCCGAACCGCAGGGGGCGATGAGCAGTTCTTC. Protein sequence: CASSGRTAGGDEQFF.

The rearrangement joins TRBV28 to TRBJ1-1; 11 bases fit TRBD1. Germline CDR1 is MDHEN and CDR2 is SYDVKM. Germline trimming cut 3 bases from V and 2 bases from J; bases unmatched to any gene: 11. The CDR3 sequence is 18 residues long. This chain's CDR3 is CASSFVRDRGWINTEAFF. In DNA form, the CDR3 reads TGTGCCAGCAGTTTCGTCCGGGACAGGGGGTGGATCAACACTGAAGCTTTCTTT.

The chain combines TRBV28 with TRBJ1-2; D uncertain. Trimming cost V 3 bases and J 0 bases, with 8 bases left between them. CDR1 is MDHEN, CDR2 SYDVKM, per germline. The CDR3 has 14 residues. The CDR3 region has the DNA TGTGCCAGCAGTTTGAGGATAGCTAACTATGGCTACACCTTC. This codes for CASSLRIANYGYTF.

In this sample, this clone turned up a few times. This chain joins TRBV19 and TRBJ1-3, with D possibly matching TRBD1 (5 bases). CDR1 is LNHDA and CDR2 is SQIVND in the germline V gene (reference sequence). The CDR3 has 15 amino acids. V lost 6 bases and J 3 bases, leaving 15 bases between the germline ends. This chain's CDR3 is CASSPTANHGNTIYF. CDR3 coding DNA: TGTGCCAGTAGCCCGACAGCGAATCATGGAAACACCATATATTTT.

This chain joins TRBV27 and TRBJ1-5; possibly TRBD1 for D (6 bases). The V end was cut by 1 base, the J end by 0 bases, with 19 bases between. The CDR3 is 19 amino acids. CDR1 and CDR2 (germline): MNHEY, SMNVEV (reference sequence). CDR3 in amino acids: CASSLFNTGFGGSNQPQHF. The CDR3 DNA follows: TGTGCCAGCAGTTTATTCAATACAGGGTTTGGGGGTAGCAATCAGCCCCAGCATTTT.

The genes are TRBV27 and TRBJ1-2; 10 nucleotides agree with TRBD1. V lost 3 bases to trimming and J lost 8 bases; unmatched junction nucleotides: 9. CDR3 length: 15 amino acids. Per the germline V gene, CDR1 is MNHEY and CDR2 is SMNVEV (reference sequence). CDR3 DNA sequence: TGTGCCAGCAGTTTTACGACAGGGGGCTTCGGAGGCTACACCTTC. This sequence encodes CASSFTTGGFGGYTF.

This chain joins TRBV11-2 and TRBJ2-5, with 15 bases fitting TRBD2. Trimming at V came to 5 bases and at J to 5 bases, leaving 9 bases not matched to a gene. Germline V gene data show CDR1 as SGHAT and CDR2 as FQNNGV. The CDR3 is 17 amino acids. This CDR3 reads CASSPGTSGRSGETQYF. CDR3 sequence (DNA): TGTGCCAGCAGCCCGGGGACTAGCGGGAGGTCGGGGGAGACCCAGTACTTC. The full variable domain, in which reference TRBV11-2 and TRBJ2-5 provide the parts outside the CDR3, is EAGVAQSPRYKIIEKRQSVAFWCNPISGHATLYWYQQILGQGPKLLIQFQNNGVVDDSQLPKDRFSAERLKGVDSTLKIQPAKLEDSAVYLCASSPGTSGRSGETQYFGPGTRLLVL.

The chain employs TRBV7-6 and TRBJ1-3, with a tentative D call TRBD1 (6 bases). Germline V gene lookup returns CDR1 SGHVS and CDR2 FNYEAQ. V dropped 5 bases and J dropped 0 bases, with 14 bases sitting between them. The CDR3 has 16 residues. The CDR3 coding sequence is TGTGCCAGCAGCACCCAAACAGGGATCTCTGGAAACACCATATATTTT. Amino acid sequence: CASSTQTGISGNTIYF.

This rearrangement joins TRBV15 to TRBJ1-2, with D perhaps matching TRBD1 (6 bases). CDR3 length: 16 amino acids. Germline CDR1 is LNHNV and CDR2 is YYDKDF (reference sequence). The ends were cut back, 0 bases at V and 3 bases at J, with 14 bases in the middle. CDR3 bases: TGTGCCACCAGCAGAGATAGGGGTGGACAGTACTATGGCTACACCTTC. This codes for CATSRDRGGQYYGYTF.

The CDR3 DNA reads as TGTGCCAGCATCCCCAGGGGAGAGACCCAGTACTTC. It specifies CASIPRGETQYF. This chain links TRBV6-5 with TRBJ2-5; a weak D match, TRBD1 (6 bases). CDR3 length equals 12 residues. Germline V gives CDR1 MNHEY, CDR2 SVGAGI. V lost 7 bases and J lost 4, with 10 bases in between.

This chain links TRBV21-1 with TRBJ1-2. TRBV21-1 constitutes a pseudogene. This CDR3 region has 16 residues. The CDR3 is CASSHAGGIDNYGYTF. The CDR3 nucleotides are TGTGCCAGCAGCCACGCGGGCGGGATAGATAACTATGGCTACACCTTC.